One sample yielded the 28 T cell receptor beta chains listed below, sequenced in a study of T cells in Graves' hyperthyroidism and ophthalmopathy (dated by TCRdb to the late 2010s). Library prep was done by multiplex PCR. Sequencing relied on an Illumina HiSeq 2000. TCR beta CDR3 regions were amplified from RNA transcripts. The first round of RT-PCR for the TCR CDR3 was performed with the HTBI primer set and the Qiagen OneStep RT-PCR kit. TCRdb trimmed the raw reads at Q25, called clones with MiXCR and kept productive beta chains. Rows are unified per CDR3 protein, each entry keeping the most common DNA and genes. The sample contains 650,000 to 850,000 distinct CDR3 sequences, 15% to 20% of them found a single time. The ten largest clones capture 16% of the sample. Sequencing was performed on blood. Receptor source: a woman aged 45-65 years with Graves' hyperthyroidism that later progressed to Graves' ophthalmopathy.

This clonotype was seen repeatedly, ten times or more. The CDR3, as DNA: TGTGCCAGCTCACCAGTTTTAGGACACCGGGGGGACGGCTACACCTTC. Translated, it gives CASSPVLGHRGDGYTF. The chain links TRBV18 to TRBJ1-2; TRBD1 is a possible D gene (5 bases). The CDR3 extends over 16 amino acids. The germline gives CDR1 KGHSH, CDR2 LQKENI. V lost 2 bases, J lost 8 bases, and 21 bases lay in between.

At least ten counts were recorded for this clonotype. The chain recombines TRBV20-1 with TRBJ1-2, with D unresolved. V lost 0 bases and J lost 4, with 9 bases in between. There are 13 residues in the CDR3. In germline, CDR1 is DFQATT, CDR2 SNEGSKA (reference sequence). CDR3 residues: CSAREGGFYGYTF. DNA of the CDR3: TGCAGTGCTAGAGAAGGCGGCTTCTATGGCTACACCTTC.

This chain links TRBV7-6 with TRBJ1-5, with 7 nucleotides matching TRBD1. Germline V CDR1 and CDR2: SGHVS, FNYEAQ. This CDR3 spans 14 amino acids. V was clipped by 5 bases and J by 8 bases; unmatched bases: 9. DNA for the CDR3: TGTGCCAGCAGCGGGGGGGGACAGCCTGAGCCCCAGCATTTT. It codes for CASSGGGQPEPQHF.

This clonotype was seen repeatedly, ten times or more. J is TRBJ1-1 and V is TRBV3-1, with TRBD1 matching 7 bases. The length of the CDR3 is 16 residues. The trim removed 4 bases at V and 0 bases at J, leaving 8 bases unmatched. Per germline, CDR1 LGHDT and CDR2 YNNKEL (reference sequence). This CDR3 is CASSPRTGTMNTEAFF. CDR3 bases: TGTGCCAGCAGCCCGCGGACAGGAACCATGAACACTGAAGCTTTCTTT.

This clonotype was picked up many times. The chain uses TRBV3-1 and TRBJ1-6; no definite D call. Between the trimmed V and J ends, which lost 1 base and 9 bases, there was a span of 13 bases. The length of the CDR3 is 15 residues. The germline gives CDR1 LGHDT, CDR2 YNNKEL (reference sequence). CDR3 in DNA: TGTGCCAGCAGCCAAGTTGGAGGATTGGCTTCACCCCTCCACTTT. This sequence encodes CASSQVGGLASPLHF.

This clonotype was seen many times. The chain couples TRBV6-1 to TRBJ1-1, with D perhaps matching TRBD1 (5 bases). V lost 7 bases, J lost 3 bases, and 24 bases lay in between. Per germline, CDR1 MNHNS and CDR2 SASEGT. The CDR3 is made up of 17 amino acids. The CDR3, as DNA: TGTGCCAGCACGGGGCCACCGAGGACGGGCGGCTACACTGAAGCTTTCTTT. As protein: CASTGPPRTGGYTEAFF.

The chain recombines TRBV5-1 with TRBJ2-2; D might be TRBD1 or TRBD2, each matching 5 bases. The CDR3 sequence is 16 residues long. With 2 bases removed from V and 3 bases from J, the gap between germline ends came to 14 bases. CDR1 is SGHRS and CDR2 is YFSETQ in the germline V gene. The CDR3 protein is CASSFAPGGDTGELFF. CDR3 sequence (DNA): TGCGCCAGCAGCTTCGCGCCTGGGGGTGACACCGGGGAGCTGTTTTTT.

This clonotype was detected only once. The chain combines TRBV7-2 with TRBJ2-5, with TRBD2 matching over 8 bases. The CDR3 consists of 15 residues. Germline values: CDR1 SGHTA, CDR2 FQGNSA. V gave up 7 bases and J gave up 4 bases; unmatched junction bases: 11. This chain's CDR3 is CASNPGGPTGETQYF. DNA for the CDR3: TGTGCCAGCAACCCGGGGGGGCCTACCGGAGAGACCCAGTACTTC.

The chain carries TRBV11-2 and TRBJ2-7; no definite D call. CDR3 length equals 13 residues. V lost 7 bases, J lost 2 bases, and 12 bases lay in between. CDR1 and CDR2 (germline): SGHAT, FQNNGV. CDR3 in DNA: TGTGCCAGCACCCGTCGAGAGCCCTACGAGCAGTACTTC. Protein product: CASTRREPYEQYF.

This clonotype was seen more than once but under ten times. The chain recombines TRBV3-1 with TRBJ2-2; maybe TRBD2 (7 bases). Germline V lookup: CDR1 LGHDT, CDR2 YNNKEL (reference sequence). This CDR3 spans 16 amino acids. Trimming stripped 5 bases from V and 5 bases from J, with 18 bases between. The CDR3 sequence is CASSTRRGAATGELFF. The CDR3 DNA follows: TGTGCCAGCAGCACCCGCCGGGGGGCGGCTACCGGGGAGCTGTTTTTT.

This clonotype showed up many times. The J gene is TRBJ2-5, the V gene TRBV12-3 or TRBV12-4; tentative D call: TRBD1 (5 bases). This CDR3 region has 12 residues. The V gene lost 8 bases and the J gene lost 4 bases, with 11 bases spanning the gap. The CDR3 DNA reads as TGTGCCAGCTGGGGCCGAATAGAGACCCAGTACTTC. Amino acid sequence: CASWGRIETQYF.

This clonotype was counted ten times or more. The chain combines TRBV11-2 with TRBJ2-3, with 7 bases fitting TRBD2. The ends lost 7 bases at V and 2 bases at J; junction bases unmatched: 9. The germline CDR1 and CDR2 sequences are SGHAT and FQNNGV. The CDR3 loop spans 15 amino acids. The DNA of the CDR3 is TGTGCCAGCACCCAAGAGGGAGGGGTCACAGATACGCAGTATTTT. Translation: CASTQEGGVTDTQYF. The whole variable domain, filled in from reference TRBV11-2 and TRBJ2-3, reads EAGVAQSPRYKIIEKRQSVAFWCNPISGHATLYWYQQILGQGPKLLIQFQNNGVVDDSQLPKDRFSAERLKGVDSTLKIQPAKLEDSAVYLCASTQEGGVTDTQYFGPGTRLTVL.

V gene TRBV27 combines with J gene TRBJ1-5; 8 nucleotides match TRBD1. Unmatched junction bases numbered 4, after V lost 4 bases and J lost 2 bases. Germline CDR1 reads MNHEY; CDR2 reads SMNVEV (reference sequence). The CDR3 runs 15 residues. For the CDR3, the DNA is TGTGCCAGCAGTTGGACAGGGTCTGGCAATCAGCCCCAGCATTTT. It yields the protein CASSWTGSGNQPQHF.

Only a few counts were recorded for this clonotype. The chain recombines TRBV15 with TRBJ2-7, with a weak D call TRBD2 (7 bases). The CDR3 consists of 16 residues. Germline V gene sequence: CDR1 LNHNV, CDR2 YYDKDF (reference sequence). V dropped 4 bases and J dropped 6 bases, with 22 bases sitting between them. CDR3 nucleotides: TGTGCCACCAGCAAATCCTCGGTGGGGGGGCATCGCGAGCAGTACTTC. Translation gives CATSKSSVGGHREQYF.

The rearrangement links TRBV20-1 to TRBJ1-4; perhaps TRBD1 as D (6 bases). This CDR3 has 15 amino acids. Deletions cut 5 bases from V and 7 bases from J, with 20 bases between. Germline CDR1 reads DFQATT; CDR2 reads SNEGSKA (reference sequence). CDR3 in DNA: TGCAGTGCTCGACAGGATTCCTACATGGGTGAAAAACTGTTTTTT. It encodes CSARQDSYMGEKLFF.

This clonotype was detected many times. CDR3 region: CASRTGTGGLMNTEAFF. CDR3 coding DNA: TGTGCCAGCAGAACCGGGACAGGGGGCCTGATGAACACTGAAGCTTTCTTT. This rearrangement joins TRBV5-6 to TRBJ1-1, with 12 bases that match TRBD1. Losses at the gene ends were 5 bases for V and 0 bases for J; bases not matched to a gene: 8. The CDR3 covers 17 residues. Germline V gene lookup returns CDR1 SGHDT and CDR2 YYEEEE.

The chain is built from TRBV19 and TRBJ2-3; D gene unclear. CDR3 length: 12 residues. Trimming took 5 bases from V and 2 from J, leaving 5 bases between them. Germline-derived CDR1 and CDR2 are LNHDA and SQIVND (reference sequence). The CDR3: CASSVYTDTQYF. For the CDR3, the DNA is TGTGCCAGTAGTGTCTACACAGATACGCAGTATTTT. The variable domain in full, completed from reference TRBV19 and TRBJ2-3, reads DGGITQSPKYLFRKEGQNVTLSCEQNLNHDAMYWYRQDPGQGLRLIYYSQIVNDFQKGDIAEGYSVSREKKESFPLTVTSAQKNPTAFYLCASSVYTDTQYFGPGTRLTVL.

The chain has TRBV19 and TRBJ1-1; D gene unclear. The CDR3 spans 14 residues. Germline CDR1 and CDR2: LNHDA and SQIVND (reference sequence). The germline V and J ends were trimmed by 3 bases and 0 bases, with 8 bases remaining between them. The CDR3 protein is CASSISGVNTEAFF. The CDR3 DNA is TGTGCCAGTAGTATTAGTGGAGTGAACACTGAAGCTTTCTTT.

V is TRBV5-1 and J is TRBJ2-7, with 10 bases lining up with TRBD1. Germline trimming cut 4 bases from V and 5 bases from J; bases unmatched to any gene: 9. Germline V gene lookup returns CDR1 SGHRS and CDR2 YFSETQ. The CDR3 runs 15 residues. Here the CDR3 DNA reads TGCGCCAGCAGCCCCGGGACAGGGGTTCTCCACGAGCAGTACTTC. Amino acids: CASSPGTGVLHEQYF.

The chain carries TRBV19 and TRBJ2-5; D might be TRBD1 (6 bases). The CDR3 contains 14 residues. CDR1 and CDR2 from the germline V gene are LNHDA and SQIVND (reference sequence). Trimming took 3 bases from V and 12 from J, leaving 20 bases between them. CDR3: CASSIARDTERKYF. CDR3 in DNA: TGTGCCAGTAGTATCGCCCGGGACACCGAGCGAAAGTACTTC. Filled out from reference TRBV19 and TRBJ2-5, the complete variable domain reads DGGITQSPKYLFRKEGQNVTLSCEQNLNHDAMYWYRQDPGQGLRLIYYSQIVNDFQKGDIAEGYSVSREKKESFPLTVTSAQKNPTAFYLCASSIARDTERKYFGPGTRLLVL.

This chain links TRBV13 with TRBJ1-5, with D possibly being TRBD1 (5 bases). The V end lost 5 bases, the J end lost 4 bases, and 9 bases lay between the germline ends. The CDR3 has 13 residues. In germline, CDR1 is PRHDT, CDR2 FYEKMQ (reference sequence). CDR3 nucleotides: TGTGCCAGCAGCAGGGGCCGGAATCAGCCCCAGCATTTT. Its translation is CASSRGRNQPQHF.

This clonotype has just a few counts. The V gene is TRBV5-1, the J gene TRBJ2-1; D is unclear. V was clipped by 0 bases and J by 7 bases, with 17 bases between them. The germline V gene has CDR1 SGHRS and CDR2 YFSETQ. The CDR3 consists of 16 residues. CDR3 region: CASSLGGRVSYNEQFF. The CDR3 coding sequence is TGCGCCAGCAGCTTGGGTGGCAGAGTAAGCTATAATGAGCAGTTCTTC.

This clonotype was counted ten times or more. The chain carries TRBV30 and TRBJ1-5; 9 bases align to TRBD1. The CDR3 is made up of 16 amino acids. The germline V gene has CDR1 GTSNPN and CDR2 SVGIG (reference sequence). With 3 bases clipped from V and 3 bases from J, the junction kept 9 bases outside the gene matches. Here the CDR3 DNA reads TGTGCCTGGAGGCTTCCCGGGACAGGGAACAATCAGCCCCAGCATTTT. Protein: CAWRLPGTGNNQPQHF.

This clonotype was seen repeatedly, ten times or more. The chain is built from TRBV11-2 and TRBJ2-3; TRBD2 matches at 11 bases. Germline assignment: CDR1 SGHAT and CDR2 FQNNGV. The CDR3 covers 18 residues. V lost 1 base to trimming and J lost 0 bases; unmatched junction nucleotides: 6. CDR3 nucleotides: TGTGCCAGCAGCTTAGGTCGACTAGCGGGGTATAGCACAGATACGCAGTATTTT. This encodes CASSLGRLAGYSTDTQYF.

The V gene is TRBV30, the J gene TRBJ1-3; D call uncertain. Per the germline V gene, CDR1 is GTSNPN and CDR2 is SVGIG (reference sequence). This CDR3 has 15 residues. The ends were cut back, 1 base at V and 0 bases at J, with 10 bases in the middle. CDR3 sequence (DNA): TGTGCCTGGAGTGCAACCAAAAGCTCTGGAAACACCATATATTTT. Encoded protein: CAWSATKSSGNTIYF.

The chain joins TRBV14 to TRBJ1-1; the D is unclear. Between the trimmed V and J ends, which lost 1 base and 2 bases, there was a span of 11 bases. Per the germline V gene, CDR1 is SGHDN and CDR2 is FVKESK. The CDR3 extends over 15 amino acids. As DNA, the CDR3 is TGTGCCAGCAGCCAAGGCGTGGGGATTAACACTGAAGCTTTCTTT. This codes for CASSQGVGINTEAFF.

This clonotype showed up just a few times. The J gene is TRBJ2-1, the V gene TRBV7-9; D is undetermined. V lost 8 bases and J lost 8, with 16 bases in between. The CDR3 is 13 residues long. The germline V gene has CDR1 SEHNR and CDR2 FQNEAQ (reference sequence). The CDR3 coding sequence is TGTGCCAGCGAGAGCCTGGGCCACTATGAGCAGTTCTTC. This sequence encodes CASESLGHYEQFF.

This clonotype was observed a few times. V is TRBV7-9 and J is TRBJ2-1, with TRBD1 as a possible D gene (5 bases). CDR1 SEHNR and CDR2 FQNEAQ come from the germline V gene (reference sequence). Trimming removed 5 bases from V and 0 bases from J, with 14 bases in between. The CDR3 is 16 residues long. CDR3 region: CASSIRQLSSYNEQFF. The DNA for the CDR3 is TGTGCCAGCAGCATTCGACAGCTATCCTCCTACAATGAGCAGTTCTTC.